This T cell receptor beta chain was identified during a study of cytomegalovirus exposure and HLA in healthy donors (dated 2017 in TCRdb). Looking at the study overall: An earlier analysis of fewer than 750 of the donors reported about 300 Gb of sequence data and 95 million to 120 million unique TCR beta sequences obtained from about 170 million T cells. To decide whether each TCR beta V gene segment behaved as functional or pseudogenic, an earlier analysis of some 600 of the donors relied on high-throughput TCR beta sequencing. An early release covering over 500 HLA-typed donors comprised about 310 gigabases of sequencing data and tens of millions of unique TCR sequences. In a later analysis, previously published TCR beta repertoires from fewer than 750 donors were re-analyzed and high-resolution HLA genotyping was added so that TCR occurrence patterns could be studied. Among about 400 genotyped donors of the cohort, an average of approximately 200,000 unique TCR beta nucleotide sequences was sequenced per donor, of which approximately 18% were non-productive. A separate validation cohort of over 95 different subjects was used in addition to the approximately 670-subject first cohort. The number of donors typed differed by locus, with 629-630 for A, B, C, DRB1 and DQB1, approximately 500 for DQA1, 600 to 610 for DPA1, and around 430 for DPB1. The later analysis used no new phenotypic data to find candidate immune exposures, relying instead on TCR beta sequences and their occurrence across donors. Genome-wide SNP genotypes for about 55% of the 666 donors were used in a later genetic analysis, which treated that subset as a discovery cohort. Several DR-DQ haplotypes were treated as single units for association and clustering because of strong linkage in the cohort. Every discovery cohort repertoire had been produced on one sequencing platform. Of the approximately 400 genotyped donors, 80% to 90% were placed in the genetic ancestry cluster associated with self-reported Caucasian donors. The aim of the study was to test whether cataloging public T cell receptors could identify signatures of past pathogen exposure. The T cell repertoires of 666 subjects were profiled by immunosequencing and related to cytomegalovirus serostatus. HLA typing included class I and class II loci at four-digit resolution. To predict cytomegalovirus infection status, the study combined high-throughput TCR immunosequencing, statistical association of individual TCRs with disease status, and machine learning. Donor age, sex, ethnicity and CMV serostatus were compiled alongside the repertoire data. Overall study results and their limits: In a later analysis, TCR association rates were found to vary across HLA loci, with the most associated TCRs seen for DRB1 alleles and the fewest for HLA-C alleles. Correlated functional status among segregating V segments might reflect linkage disequilibrium, but an unknown experimental factor could not be ruled out. In a later analysis, some 17,000 TCR beta sequences were associated with specific HLA alleles at a false discovery rate of 0.05. In an earlier analysis of around 600 of the donors, most TCR beta V segments appeared in productive rearrangements about 87% or about 30% of the time, broadly matching IMGT annotations. Three of the identified cytomegalovirus-associated TCR beta chains were confirmed in vitro to be specific for cytomegalovirus antigens. The study listed 164 TCR beta chains as associated with cytomegalovirus. Because HLA typing was missing for some donors at each locus, association tests included only the typed subset. Compared with the 666-donor mean, donors in an Asian-associated ancestry cluster had fewer N-insertions in productive TCRs, according to a later genetic analysis. The only immune exposure information available for the cohort was CMV serostatus. Strong co-occurrence of HLA alleles, especially DR and DQ, made assigning TCR associations to individual alleles difficult. The presence/absence analyses assumed that sequencing depth was roughly uniform across donors, and that assumption may not be true. Most CMV-associated TCR beta chains appeared to be HLA-restricted in a later analysis, and the HLA associations seemed to be driven largely by CMV exposure. A further reported finding was that TCR beta sequences accurately predicted the HLA-A and HLA-B alleles for most subjects in the first cohort. In a later analysis, HLA-associated TCR beta chains were found to be more clonally expanded and to have lower generation probabilities than equally common non-associated chains. A cluster of highly shared sequence variants was judged likely to represent a technical artifact of the sequencing pipeline. Several of the top co-occurrence clusters appeared to be linked to parvovirus B19, influenza, CMV and Epstein-Barr virus, according to a later analysis. In a later genetic analysis, a missense DCLRE1C variant was associated with V-gene and J-gene trimming of TCR beta chains, and the association was replicated in an independent cohort. Cytomegalovirus status was reported to be diagnosed by the classifier with high specificity and sensitivity in both the original and validation cohorts. Most TCR sequences were observed very rarely across donors, whereas some public TCRs were present in many individuals. According to the authors, the approach could potentially be generalized to other disease states and immunological phenotypes. Some IMGT-functional V segments, including TRBV6-2 and TRBV6-3, could not be distinguished by the 87-base-pair reads and were therefore excluded. Because counts were too low, more than 15 rarely observed V segments, including chromosome 9 orphons, were excluded from the earlier analysis of 587 of the donors. Only TCR beta chains were sequenced in this cohort, and the absence of alpha or paired-chain data limited detectable features.

Libraries were prepared through the immunoSEQ multiplex PCR assay. A mixture of 60 forward primers for TCR Vbeta segments and 13 reverse primers for TCR Jbeta segments was used in the multiplex PCR. The CDR3 region of rearranged TCR beta genes was amplified from genomic DNA with a multiplex PCR assay. The Illumina HiSeq System was used to sequence the amplified TCR beta libraries as 87-base-pair reads. On the authors' methods: In a later analysis, some 80 million unique TCR beta chains were counted across the 650 to 750 repertoires, and around 10 million of these chains were shared by at least two donors. A nearest-neighbor algorithm error-corrected the raw reads and collapsed the reads into unique sequences, merging closely related sequences to remove PCR and sequencing errors. To assign V, D and J gene segments, CDR3 sequences were aligned to IMGT reference sequences. Each retained sequence needed at least a six-nucleotide match to both a V gene segment and a J gene segment. Rearrangements were called productive when the CDR3 lacked stop codons and stayed in frame with V and J; all others were non-productive. Following IMGT convention, CDR3 was defined as the stretch from the second conserved V-encoded cysteine to the conserved J-encoded phenylalanine. The earlier analysis of 500 to 650 of the donors excluded any sequence lacking an unambiguous match to a single V gene segment. An earlier analysis of over 450 of the donors classified V segments as functional when productive rearrangements were above 56.7% and as segregating when the standard deviation between donors was above 5%. A statistical classification framework was developed to diagnose cytomegalovirus status using the catalog of TCR beta chain sequences. In a later analysis, V and J genes were assigned by comparing TCR nucleotide sequences against IMGT/GENE-DB human TR gene sequences. The TCRdist pipeline was used in a later analysis to assign CDR3 sequences and most-parsimonious VDJ recombination scenarios. A later analysis defined each TCR beta chain by its CDR3 amino acid sequence plus V-gene family, and excluded reads lacking a unique V-gene family. In a later analysis, approximately 640 highly shared, low-generation-probability nucleotide sequences were removed to address suspected cross-contamination and a sequencing artifact. In a later analysis, a clonal expansion index was calculated for each public chain from normalized within-repertoire ranks of inferred template counts. A later analysis computed generation probabilities with a VDJ recombination model fitted to out-of-frame rearrangements, and checked the results against IGoR. Hypergeometric tests were used in a later analysis to score TCR-TCR, TCR-HLA and TCR-CMV co-occurrence, with a repertoire-size bias correction applied to the TCR pairs. In a later analysis, false discovery rates were estimated by permuting HLA or CMV assignments 20 times. A later analysis grouped co-occurring TCRs with DBSCAN, adding TCRdist sequence similarity when clustering within HLA-allele-positive subsets. Repertoires with fewer than 30,000 or more than 120,000 public chains were left out of co-occurrence clustering, as were four to six repertoires with anomalous nucleotide sharing. TCRdb obtained this table from immuneACCESS and retained in-frame rearrangements with V and J assigned. These tables miss some clones; where compared with another copy, unresolved V genes account for less than half of the shortfall, and the remainder is unexplained. V, J and clone size are those of that table, while D and trimming were read from the DNA. Counted in this sample were some 150,000 clones; 82% of them appeared once. The ten largest account for roughly 3.2% of the sample.

On this clone itself: The specificity of this receptor is unknown. No much larger clone is present one base from it, and per-base qualities are unavailable.

In total, 500 to 700 healthy bone marrow donors made up the cohort. At the time of sampling, every cohort member was nominally healthy, though immune exposures that went unrecorded were likely present. The donor tested CMV seropositive and was one of the 289 seropositive cohort members. A peripheral blood sample was provided by each donor, and peripheral blood mononuclear cells were used for TCR beta sequencing. The Qiagen DNeasy Blood Extraction Kit was used to extract genomic DNA from the blood cell samples. Trimming leaves V shorter by 7 bases and J shorter by 5 bases, with the junction holding 10 bases beyond the gene matches. Counted from cysteine to phenylalanine, this CDR3 has 13 amino acids. Kept here is only the CDR3 DNA, which spans 39 bases and is read in frame from base 1. The germline V gene sets CDR1 to SQVTM and CDR2 to ANQGSEA.

This receptor was taken from a man younger than 30 in good health and CMV-seropositive. The rearranged segments are TRBV29-1 and TRBJ2-7; 8 junctional bases match TRBD1. The sequenced sample was PBMCs. The CDR3 region: CSALGQGAHEQYF. The bases are TGCAGCGCCCTAGGGCAGGGGGCCCACGAGCAGTACTTC.